Listed here are 24 T cell receptor beta chains from one sample, sequenced in a study of cytomegalovirus exposure and HLA in healthy donors. A multiplex PCR was run with 60 Vbeta primers and 13 Jbeta primers. Profiling relied on immunoSEQ multiplex PCR, and the TCRdb table lists in-frame clones only, not all of them. The sample has 150,000 to 200,000 clones, about 69% seen once; the top ten hold 2% to 3%. The sequencing sample was made of PBMCs. The receptors come from a human donor in good health.

The rearrangement joins TRBV4-1 to TRBJ1-2; D is uncertain. Trimming cost V 4 bases and J 4 bases, with 16 bases left between them. CDR1 and CDR2 from the germline V gene are MGHRA and YSYEKL. This CDR3 is built from 15 residues. The CDR3: CASSRVPPGSYGYTF. CDR3 sequence (DNA): TGCGCCAGCAGCCGGGTACCGCCGGGGTCCTATGGCTACACCTTC.

The genes are TRBV5-5 and TRBJ1-2; 7 bases line up with TRBD1. V dropped 2 bases and J dropped 6; count of bases not matched to a gene: 7. This CDR3 has 14 residues. CDR1 is SGHKS and CDR2 is YYEKEE in the germline V gene (reference sequence). DNA of the CDR3: TGTGCCAGCAGCTTAACAGGGGCCGAAGATGGCTACACCTTC. This gives the protein CASSLTGAEDGYTF.

The chain recombines TRBV5-6 with TRBJ2-3, with 9 bases aligning to TRBD2. After removal of 1 base from V and 0 bases from J, the junction contained 6 bases not matched to a gene. There are 17 residues in the CDR3. Germline V gives CDR1 SGHDT, CDR2 YYEEEE. CDR3 nucleotides: TGTGCCAGCAGCTTGCGCGCGGGGGGGCCCAGCACAGATACGCAGTATTTT. Protein product: CASSLRAGGPSTDTQYF.

This rearrangement joins TRBV7-9 to TRBJ2-6; D not resolved. From germline, CDR1 is SEHNR and CDR2 FQNEAQ (reference sequence). Trimming cost V 6 bases and J 1 base, with 10 bases left between them. CDR3 length: 15 residues. CDR3 coding DNA: TGTGCCAGCAGTTACAGTGAGTCTGGGGCCAACGTCCTGACTTTC. Translation gives CASSYSESGANVLTF.

The chain couples TRBV7-2 to TRBJ1-5; no clear D. V was clipped by 4 bases and J by 3 bases, with 7 bases between them. Germline V gene lookup returns CDR1 SGHTA and CDR2 FQGNSA. There are 13 residues in the CDR3. CDR3 residues: CASSSLLNQPQHF. The CDR3 DNA sequence: TGTGCCAGCAGCTCCCTTCTCAATCAGCCCCAGCATTTT.

This clone was counted between two and nine times. V is TRBV10-1 and J is TRBJ2-7, with 8 bases aligning to TRBD2. The CDR3 consists of 15 residues. Germline V gene sequence: CDR1 WNHNN, CDR2 SYGVQD (reference sequence). The ends lost 3 bases at V and 4 bases at J; junction bases unmatched: 8. The CDR3 here is CASSDAGGGRYEQYF. The CDR3 nucleotides read TGCGCCAGCAGTGATGCCGGGGGGGGCCGGTACGAGCAGTACTTC.

The V and J genes are TRBV27 and TRBJ1-6, with a weak D call TRBD1 (5 bases). With 2 bases removed from V and 7 bases from J, the gap between germline ends came to 9 bases. The CDR3 has 14 residues. Germline V lookup: CDR1 MNHEY, CDR2 SMNVEV (reference sequence). The DNA for the CDR3 is TGTGCCAGCAGTTTAGGGGGACTAAATTCACCCCTCCACTTT. Translation gives CASSLGGLNSPLHF.

The chain carries TRBV7-2 and TRBJ1-2; weak D call: TRBD1 (6 bases). V gave up 2 bases and J gave up 8 bases, with 24 bases separating them. The CDR3 loop spans 17 amino acids. In germline, CDR1 is SGHTA, CDR2 FQGNSA. Written as DNA, the CDR3 is TGTGCCAGCAGCTTATTTCCGGAGATTGGGGGGGCGCGAGGCTACACCTTC. It yields the protein CASSLFPEIGGARGYTF.

The chain employs TRBV10-3 and TRBJ2-2; 11 nucleotides agree with TRBD2. Germline V gene lookup returns CDR1 ENHRY and CDR2 SYGVKD. J was trimmed by 5 bases and V by 2 bases; bases with no gene match: 4. The CDR3 contains 16 residues. The CDR3, as DNA: TGTGCCATCAGTGAGGGAACTAGCGGGGGTACCGGGGAGCTGTTTTTT. Protein sequence: CAISEGTSGGTGELFF.

The chain employs TRBV10-3 and TRBJ1-3; 8 nucleotides line up with TRBD1. The germline gives CDR1 ENHRY, CDR2 SYGVKD. Trimming removed 6 bases from V and 2 bases from J; junction bases left unmatched: 6. This CDR3 is built from 15 residues. In DNA, the CDR3 is TGTGCCATCAGGTCGGACAGGGATGCTGGAAACACCATATATTTT. Residues: CAIRSDRDAGNTIYF.

The chain is built from TRBV19 and TRBJ1-2; D might be TRBD1 (5 bases). The germline V gene has CDR1 LNHDA and CDR2 SQIVND (reference sequence). This CDR3 spans 15 amino acids. Trimming shortened V by 4 bases and J by 3 bases, and 15 bases separated the two germline ends. CDR3 in DNA: TGTGCCAGTAGTACCCCGCGGGGAGGGGACTATGGCTACACCTTC. As protein: CASSTPRGGDYGYTF.

V and J are TRBV6-1 and TRBJ1-4, with D tentatively TRBD1 (6 bases). Looked up from germline, CDR1 is MNHNS and CDR2 is SASEGT. Trimming took off 2 bases at V and 4 bases at J, with 14 bases between the two ends. CDR3 length: 16 amino acids. CDR3 protein: CASSEPRTALNEKLFF. The CDR3 DNA sequence: TGTGCCAGCAGTGAACCGAGGACAGCTCTTAATGAAAAACTGTTTTTT.

The chain employs TRBV7-2 and TRBJ1-2; D is unresolved. V was cut by 5 bases and J by 6 bases, with 22 bases left in between. Per germline, CDR1 SGHTA and CDR2 FQGNSA. This CDR3 is built from 16 residues. In nucleotides, the CDR3 is TGTGCCAGCAGCGTTCGAAGGGCCGGGATAGCGAATGGCTACACCTTC. Amino acids: CASSVRRAGIANGYTF.

This chain joins TRBV18 and TRBJ1-4; D remains unclear. The CDR3 has 15 amino acids. CDR1 and CDR2 from the germline V gene are KGHSH and LQKENI. V was shortened by 2 bases and J by 0 bases, with 7 bases between the two germline ends. The CDR3 spells CASSPFTATNEKLFF. CDR3 DNA sequence: TGTGCCAGCTCACCATTCACTGCAACTAATGAAAAACTGTTTTTT.

Turning to this clone: This same CDR3 is encoded by further DNA sequences in the sample. J is TRBJ2-3 and V is TRBV4-1; 13 nucleotides match TRBD2. The CDR3 has 16 amino acids. Germline lookup yields CDR1 MGHRA and CDR2 YSYEKL. V lost 6 bases to trimming and J lost 5 bases; unmatched junction nucleotides: 8. In nucleotides, the CDR3 is TGCGCCAGCAGGCGGACTAGCGGGGGAGTGGGAGATACGCAGTATTTT. Protein sequence: CASRRTSGGVGDTQYF.

This CDR3 is CASSLFLGTGATEAFF. In DNA form, the CDR3 reads TGTGCCAGCAGCTTATTTCTAGGGACAGGGGCCACTGAAGCTTTCTTT. The chain combines TRBV7-9 with TRBJ1-1; TRBD1 aligns across 10 bases. CDR1 and CDR2 from the germline V gene are SEHNR and FQNEAQ (reference sequence). J gave up 4 bases and V 2 bases, and 7 bases lay outside the gene matches. The CDR3 has 16 amino acids.

CDR3 sequence (DNA): TGCGCCAGCAGCCAAGATGACAGAATAAATTCACCCCTCCACTTT. Its translation is CASSQDDRINSPLHF. The V gene is TRBV4-3, the J gene TRBJ1-6; maybe TRBD1 (5 bases). CDR3 length: 15 residues. Trimming cost V 0 bases and J 7 bases, with 10 bases left between them. The germline gives CDR1 LGHNA, CDR2 YSLEER.

This chain links TRBV7-8 with TRBJ1-5; TRBD1 agrees at 9 bases. The CDR3 sequence is 14 residues long. J gave up 5 bases and V 5 bases, and 4 bases lay outside the gene matches. The germline V gene encodes CDR1 SGHVS and CDR2 FQNEAQ. The CDR3, as DNA: TGTGCCAGCAGCCTGGACAGGGGAGATCAGCCCCAGCATTTT. It specifies CASSLDRGDQPQHF.

The V gene is TRBV19, the J gene TRBJ1-6; possibly TRBD1 for D (6 bases). CDR3 size: 16 residues. Per germline, CDR1 LNHDA and CDR2 SQIVND (reference sequence). V was shortened by 5 bases and J by 6 bases, with 17 bases between the two germline ends. CDR3 protein: CASSAPRQALNSPLHF. In nucleotides, the CDR3 is TGTGCCAGTAGTGCGCCCCGACAGGCCCTTAATTCACCCCTCCACTTT.

The genes are TRBV2 and TRBJ2-2; 10 nucleotides agree with TRBD1. The trim removed 7 bases at V and 6 bases at J, leaving 5 bases unmatched. The CDR3 is 14 residues long. The V gene's germline CDR1 is SNHLY and CDR2 FYNNEI. The CDR3 reads CASTSGQGSGELFF. CDR3 DNA: TGTGCCAGCACCTCGGGACAGGGGTCCGGGGAGCTGTTTTTT.

The chain joins TRBV27 to TRBJ1-6; D ambiguous. Germline V gene sequence: CDR1 MNHEY, CDR2 SMNVEV (reference sequence). V dropped 0 bases and J dropped 5 bases, with 5 bases sitting between them. The CDR3 totals 14 residues. The CDR3 region is CASSLSSDNSPLHF. CDR3 nucleotides: TGTGCCAGCAGTTTATCCAGTGATAATTCACCCCTCCACTTT.

Only a few counts were recorded for this clone. The chain employs TRBV19 and TRBJ2-7, with 7 bases lining up with TRBD2. V lost 3 bases, J lost 4 bases, and 6 bases stayed unmatched. Per germline, CDR1 LNHDA and CDR2 SQIVND (reference sequence). The CDR3 sequence is 14 residues long. As DNA, the CDR3 is TGTGCCAGTAGTATCCGGGGGACTACTTACGAGCAGTACTTC. It is translated as CASSIRGTTYEQYF.

In its sample, this clone was seen a few times. The V call is TRBV6-1, the J call TRBJ1-1; a weak D match, TRBD1 (5 bases). Per germline, CDR1 MNHNS and CDR2 SASEGT. V gave up 7 bases and J gave up 3 bases, with 15 bases separating them. This CDR3 contains 14 residues. In nucleotides, the CDR3 is TGTGCCAGCATCCGGGGGGTGGAGTACACTGAAGCTTTCTTT. Amino acids: CASIRGVEYTEAFF.

This sequence joins TRBV4-1 and TRBJ1-2; tentatively, D is TRBD1 (5 bases). This CDR3 spans 15 amino acids. The V gene lost 1 base and the J gene lost 3 bases, with 12 bases spanning the gap. In germline, CDR1 is MGHRA, CDR2 YSYEKL. The CDR3 region is CASSQGHQGDYGYTF. CDR3 nucleotide sequence: TGCGCCAGCAGCCAAGGTCATCAGGGCGACTATGGCTACACCTTC.